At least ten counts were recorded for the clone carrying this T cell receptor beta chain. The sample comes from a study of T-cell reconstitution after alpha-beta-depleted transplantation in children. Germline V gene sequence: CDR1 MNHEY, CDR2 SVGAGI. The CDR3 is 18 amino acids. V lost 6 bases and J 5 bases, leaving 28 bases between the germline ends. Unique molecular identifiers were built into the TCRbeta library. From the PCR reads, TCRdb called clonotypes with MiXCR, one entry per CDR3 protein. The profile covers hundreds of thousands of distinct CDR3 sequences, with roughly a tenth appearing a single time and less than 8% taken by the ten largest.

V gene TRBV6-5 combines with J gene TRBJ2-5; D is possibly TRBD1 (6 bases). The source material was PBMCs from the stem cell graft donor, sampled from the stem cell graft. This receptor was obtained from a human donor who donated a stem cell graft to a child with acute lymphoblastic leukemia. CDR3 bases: TGTGCCAGCAGCCTCCCCCGCCAACAGGGTGTGATCTGGGAGACCCAGTACTTC. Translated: CASSLPRQQGVIWETQYF.